Shown below are 21 T cell receptor beta chains from a single sample sequenced in a study of blood T cells in healthy people across ages. For the second PCR, which ran for about 6 to 11 cycles, a sample-barcoded 5' primer and a J-beta primer mix were used. TCRdb re-called the 5' RACE reads with MiXCR, one entry per CDR3 protein. The sample shows almost 300,000 distinct CDR3 sequences, around 27% of them seen only once. Sequenced: blood. The receptor set was obtained from a woman between 65 and 79 years old in good health.

This clonotype was counted a few times. This sequence joins TRBV7-2 and TRBJ2-5, with 7 bases identical to TRBD2. This CDR3 contains 15 residues. Trimming removed 5 bases from V and 4 bases from J; junction bases left unmatched: 10. Germline CDR1 is SGHTA and CDR2 is FQGNSA. The CDR3 region has the DNA TGTGCCAGCAGCACCCTGGGAGCTAGCGGAGAGACCCAGTACTTC. Amino acids: CASSTLGASGETQYF.

The chain joins TRBV19 to TRBJ1-5; D gene unclear. Germline CDR1 LNHDA, CDR2 SQIVND (reference sequence). This CDR3 has 17 amino acids. Trimming shortened V by 2 bases and J by 1 base, and 15 bases separated the two germline ends. CDR3 in amino acids: CASSINGVSRSNQPQHF. Written as DNA, the CDR3 is TGTGCCAGTAGTATAAACGGGGTTTCGCGGAGCAATCAGCCCCAGCATTTT.

V usage is TRBV3-1 and J usage is TRBJ2-2; a possible D gene is TRBD2 (5 bases). This CDR3 comprises 14 residues. Trimming left V 8 bases short and J 7 bases short, with 17 bases between. Germline CDR1 is LGHDT and CDR2 is YNNKEL (reference sequence). The DNA of the CDR3 is TGTGCCAGCGGCTCCTCCGGGGATCACGGGGAGCTGTTTTTT. It encodes CASGSSGDHGELFF.

With regard to this clonotype: A junction boundary mismatches the germline segment, possibly from a read error. The chain links TRBV13 to TRBJ2-7; 10 bases align to TRBD2. Germline lookup yields CDR1 PRHDT and CDR2 FYEKMQ (reference sequence). The CDR3 extends over 15 amino acids. The CDR3 bases are TGTGTCAGCAGTCCCGGGACTAGCGACCCCTACGAGCAGTACTTC. Translating it yields CVSSPGTSDPYEQYF.

Ten or more counts support this clonotype. The chain carries TRBV7-2 and TRBJ2-1; D unresolved. Deletions cut 6 bases from V and 2 bases from J, with 17 bases between. This CDR3 comprises 16 residues. Germline CDR1 SGHTA, CDR2 FQGNSA. CDR3 in DNA: TGTGCCAGCAGTACTTCTTTAGCCAGCCCCTACAATGAGCAGTTCTTC. Its protein is CASSTSLASPYNEQFF.

Only a few counts were recorded for this clonotype. An end of the junction does not agree with germline; a read error may underlie this. Here the CDR3 DNA reads TGCAGTGCTGGAGATTCGAGAACGACCATTAGGACTAATGAAAAACTGTTTTTT. It yields the protein CSAGDSRTTIRTNEKLFF. The chain carries TRBV20-1 and TRBJ1-4; D gene ambiguous. Germline V gives CDR1 DFQATT, CDR2 SNEGSKA (reference sequence). The CDR3 consists of 18 residues.

This clonotype showed up just a few times. V is TRBV5-1 and J is TRBJ2-7; weak D call: TRBD2 (6 bases). From germline, CDR1 is SGHRS and CDR2 YFSETQ. V shed 0 bases and J shed 4 bases, with 11 bases lying between them. This CDR3 spans 14 amino acids. The CDR3: CASSLAGTVYEQYF. In DNA form, the CDR3 reads TGCGCCAGCAGCTTGGCAGGGACTGTATACGAGCAGTACTTC.

V gene TRBV7-9 combines with J gene TRBJ1-1, with D maybe TRBD1 (6 bases). With 10 bases removed from V and 3 bases from J, the gap between germline ends came to 21 bases. Germline V CDR1 and CDR2: SEHNR, FQNEAQ (reference sequence). The CDR3 contains 15 residues. CDR3: CATIPGTGGYTEAFF. The CDR3 bases are TGTGCCACCATACCCGGGACGGGGGGCTACACTGAAGCTTTCTTT.

This CDR3 is CASSIRTDTQYF. Written as DNA, the CDR3 is TGTGCCAGCAGTATCAGGACAGATACGCAGTATTTT. V is TRBV28 and J is TRBJ2-3; no clear D gene. Germline V gives CDR1 MDHEN, CDR2 SYDVKM. The CDR3 is made up of 12 amino acids. Trimming cost V 5 bases and J 3 bases, with 6 bases left between them.

The chain couples TRBV5-1 to TRBJ2-1; 8 positions match TRBD2. The CDR3 length is 15 residues. Trimming cost V 5 bases and J 4 bases; bases outside gene matches: 8. Germline lookup yields CDR1 SGHRS and CDR2 YFSETQ. CDR3 sequence reads: CASSSGVAGYNEQFF. The CDR3 DNA follows: TGCGCCAGCAGTTCCGGGGTAGCGGGGTACAATGAGCAGTTCTTC.

This clonotype was seen a few times. This chain joins TRBV6-1 and TRBJ2-7, with a possible D match to TRBD2 (5 bases). V was trimmed by 6 bases and J by 0 bases, leaving 12 bases between them. The CDR3 runs to 14 residues. Germline V gives CDR1 MNHNS, CDR2 SASEGT. This chain's CDR3 is CASSAERGSYEQYF. CDR3 in DNA: TGTGCCAGCAGCGCAGAACGGGGCTCCTACGAGCAGTACTTC.

This clonotype occurred a few times. The J gene is TRBJ2-5, the V gene TRBV5-1, with D possibly matching TRBD2 (5 bases). The CDR3 is 13 residues long. Germline V lookup: CDR1 SGHRS, CDR2 YFSETQ. Trimming took 4 bases from V and 5 from J, leaving 12 bases between them. CDR3 bases: TGCGCCAGCAGCACCGGACTCACGGAGACCCAGTACTTC. This encodes CASSTGLTETQYF.

The V call is TRBV6-6, the J call TRBJ2-2, with no clear D. Germline CDR1 MNHNY, CDR2 SVGAGI (reference sequence). The CDR3 is 13 amino acids. V was clipped by 2 bases and J by 6 bases, with 7 bases between them. The CDR3 loop is CASSYRVAGELFF. The CDR3 nucleotides read TGTGCCAGCAGTTACAGGGTGGCCGGGGAGCTGTTTTTT.

The rearrangement joins TRBV5-5 to TRBJ2-1; D remains ambiguous. V was clipped by 0 bases and J by 12 bases, with 16 bases between them. This CDR3 is 14 amino acids long. CDR1 and CDR2 (germline): SGHKS, YYEKEE (reference sequence). CDR3 in amino acids: CASSLVPSKWGQFF. As DNA, the CDR3 is TGTGCCAGCAGCTTGGTCCCCTCTAAATGGGGGCAGTTCTTC. The full variable domain, rest sourced from reference TRBV5-5 and TRBJ2-1, is DAGVTQSPTHLIKTRGQQVTLRCSPISGHKSVSWYQQVLGQGPQFIFQYYEKEERGRGNFPDRFSARQFPNYSSELNVNALLLGDSALYLCASSLVPSKWGQFFGPGTRLTVL.

The table lists this clonotype with many counts. The chain links TRBV28 to TRBJ2-5, with 11 bases that match TRBD1. J lost 1 base, V lost 3 bases, and 4 bases had no gene match. Germline values: CDR1 MDHEN, CDR2 SYDVKM. The CDR3 consists of 16 residues. In DNA form, the CDR3 reads TGTGCCAGCAGTTTTGGGACAGGGGGGAGCCAAGAGACCCAGTACTTC. Residues: CASSFGTGGSQETQYF.

This clonotype was observed a handful of times. The rearrangement uses TRBV5-5 and TRBJ2-5; 7 bases are shared with TRBD2. The end of the DNA is better explained by TRBJ2-7, so the J call may be wrong. The germline CDR1 and CDR2 sequences are SGHKS and YYEKEE (reference sequence). The CDR3 runs to 15 residues. The CDR3 loop reads CASSLASAGAYEQYF. CDR3 nucleotides: TGTGCCAGCAGCTTGGCGTCTGCGGGGGCCTACGAGCAGTACTTC.

This clonotype was seen a few times. The chain is built from TRBV29-1 and TRBJ2-5; possibly TRBD2 for D (7 bases). Germline-derived CDR1 and CDR2 are SQVTM and ANQGSEA. The CDR3 has 15 amino acids. V dropped 5 bases and J dropped 2 bases, with 18 bases sitting between them. The CDR3 sequence is CSVYPPGGLQETQYF. CDR3 DNA sequence: TGCAGCGTTTATCCCCCCGGGGGGCTGCAAGAGACCCAGTACTTC. The entire variable domain, with the rest obtained from reference TRBV29-1 and TRBJ2-5, is as follows: SAVISQKPSRDICQRGTSLTIQCQVDSQVTMMFWYRQQPGQSLTLIATANQGSEATYESGFVIDKFPISRPNLTFSTLTVSNMSPEDSSIYLCSVYPPGGLQETQYFGPGTRLLVL.

The rearrangement uses TRBV6-5 and TRBJ2-2, with D unresolved. The V end lost 2 bases, the J end lost 6 bases, and 13 bases lay between the germline ends. Germline CDR1 and CDR2: MNHEY and SVGAGI. The CDR3 length is 15 residues. CDR3 amino acids: CASSYGPGAPGELFF. CDR3 sequence (DNA): TGTGCCAGCAGTTACGGACCCGGTGCCCCCGGGGAGCTGTTTTTT.

This clonotype was seen a few times. This chain links TRBV27 with TRBJ1-5; D perhaps matches TRBD1 (5 bases). Germline CDR1 MNHEY, CDR2 SMNVEV (reference sequence). Trimming took 3 bases from V and 3 from J, leaving 9 bases between them. The CDR3 runs to 14 residues. The DNA of the CDR3 is TGTGCCAGCAGTTTTTCAGGGATCAATCAGCCCCAGCATTTT. Its protein product is CASSFSGINQPQHF.

The chain joins TRBV7-9 to TRBJ1-4; no definite D call. Germline V gives CDR1 SEHNR, CDR2 FQNEAQ (reference sequence). This CDR3 has 15 residues. V dropped 4 bases and J dropped 0 bases, with 9 bases sitting between them. CDR3 DNA sequence: TGTGCCAGCAGCTCCTACAGTACAACTAATGAAAAACTGTTTTTT. Amino acids: CASSSYSTTNEKLFF.

This chain joins TRBV5-1 and TRBJ2-1, with 14 nucleotides matching TRBD2. After removal of 2 bases from V and 8 bases from J, the junction contained 6 bases not matched to a gene. Germline lookup yields CDR1 SGHRS and CDR2 YFSETQ. The CDR3 totals 16 residues. DNA for the CDR3: TGCGCCAGCAGCTTATCACCGGGACTAGCGGGAGATGAGCAGTTCTTC. Protein product: CASSLSPGLAGDEQFF.